These 26 T cell receptor beta chains were all obtained from the same sample, sequenced in a study of T-cell reconstitution after alpha-beta-depleted transplantation in children. Preparation of the TCRbeta library used unique molecular identifiers. Each CDR3 protein is one row after TCRdb ran MiXCR on the PCR reads. This table has 530,000 or so distinct CDR3 sequences, roughly 30% appearing once. Sample: PBMCs, taken before TCRalphabeta/CD19-depleted stem cell transplant. Every receptor here comes from a boy under two years old with Wiskott-Aldrich syndrome, due to receive a stem cell transplant.

This clonotype was counted a single time. The genes are TRBV15 and TRBJ2-2; 8 nucleotides line up with TRBD2. The length of the CDR3 is 17 residues. CDR1 and CDR2 from the germline V gene are LNHNV and YYDKDF (reference sequence). V shed 1 base and J 4 bases; nucleotides not matched to a gene: 8. In nucleotides, the CDR3 is TGTGCCACCAGCAGAGCTTATACGGGAGGGGGCACCGGGGAGCTGTTTTTT. As protein: CATSRAYTGGGTGELFF.

The table lists this clonotype with a few counts. This chain uses TRBV20-1 with TRBJ2-1; no reliable D call. Between the trimmed V and J ends, which lost 0 bases and 4 bases, there was a span of 10 bases. Germline V gene data show CDR1 as DFQATT and CDR2 as SNEGSKA (reference sequence). The CDR3 loop spans 14 amino acids. CDR3 in amino acids: CSARDMRPYNEQFF. For the CDR3, the DNA is TGCAGTGCTAGAGATATGCGGCCTTACAATGAGCAGTTCTTC.

The rearrangement joins TRBV20-1 to TRBJ2-7; 8 bases line up with TRBD1. There are 14 residues in the CDR3. In germline, CDR1 is DFQATT, CDR2 SNEGSKA (reference sequence). Trimming took 5 bases from V and 5 from J; bases not matched to a gene: 11. The CDR3 here is CSARADGQGHEQYF. The CDR3 coding sequence is TGCAGTGCTCGAGCTGATGGACAGGGACACGAGCAGTACTTC.

This clonotype came up a few times. The chain combines TRBV5-1 with TRBJ2-1; 7 bases map to TRBD2. This CDR3 has 16 residues. Germline V gives CDR1 SGHRS, CDR2 YFSETQ. The trim removed 1 base at V and 2 bases at J, leaving 6 bases unmatched. The CDR3 coding sequence is TGCGCCAGCAGCTTGTTGTCGGGGAGGGCCTACAATGAGCAGTTCTTC. This sequence encodes CASSLLSGRAYNEQFF.

This clonotype was counted between two and nine times. V usage is TRBV9 and J usage is TRBJ2-5; D may be TRBD2 (5 bases). With 0 bases removed from V and 5 bases from J, the gap between germline ends came to 11 bases. CDR3 size: 14 residues. Per the germline V gene, CDR1 is SGDLS and CDR2 is YYNGEE. This chain's CDR3 is CASSVDGETETQYF. The CDR3 coding sequence is TGTGCCAGCAGCGTAGACGGGGAGACCGAGACCCAGTACTTC.

Only a few counts were recorded for this clonotype. The V call is TRBV20-1, the J call TRBJ1-4, with TRBD1 matching over 9 bases. V shed 6 bases, J shed 2 bases, and the junction held 4 bases outside the gene matches. Germline V lookup: CDR1 DFQATT, CDR2 SNEGSKA (reference sequence). CDR3 length: 14 residues. In nucleotides, the CDR3 is TGCAGTGCAGACAGGGGGGCGACTAATGAAAAACTGTTTTTT. Protein: CSADRGATNEKLFF.

This clonotype has more than one count but fewer than ten. The CDR3 loop reads CASSLHPLAGSSYNEQFF. The CDR3 DNA follows: TGTGCCAGCAGTCTACACCCACTAGCGGGTAGCTCCTACAATGAGCAGTTCTTC. The chain has TRBV27 and TRBJ2-1; TRBD2 aligns across 9 bases. Germline lookup yields CDR1 MNHEY and CDR2 SMNVEV (reference sequence). The junction had 11 bases not matched to a gene; V was cut back by 5 bases and J by 0 bases. The CDR3 loop spans 18 amino acids.

This clonotype was observed a few times. V usage is TRBV10-3 and J usage is TRBJ2-1; 7 bases map to TRBD2. The germline V gene has CDR1 ENHRY and CDR2 SYGVKD. This CDR3 contains 13 residues. Germline trimming cut 4 bases from V and 7 bases from J; bases unmatched to any gene: 4. CDR3 protein: CAISAWRENEQFF. CDR3 nucleotide sequence: TGTGCCATCAGTGCTTGGCGGGAGAATGAGCAGTTCTTC.

This clonotype appeared many times. The V gene is TRBV6-2 or TRBV6-3, the J gene TRBJ1-1, with 8 positions matching TRBD1. The V gene end was trimmed by 7 bases and the J gene end by 3 bases; junction bases not matched to a gene: 13. The CDR3 consists of 16 residues. Germline values: CDR1 MNHEY, CDR2 SVGEGT. The CDR3 nucleotides are TGTGCCAGCACTCCAAAACGACAGGGGTTGTACACTGAAGCTTTCTTT. Translating it yields CASTPKRQGLYTEAFF.

The chain recombines TRBV6-5 with TRBJ2-7; possible D gene TRBD1, 6 bases. V lost 4 bases to trimming and J lost 1 base, with 14 bases between them. The CDR3 sequence is 15 residues long. Germline assignment: CDR1 MNHEY and CDR2 SVGAGI. The CDR3 region has the DNA TGTGCCAGCAGTTGGTCAGGGGTAGCATCCTACGAGCAGTACTTC. Translating gives CASSWSGVASYEQYF.

The chain links TRBV25-1 to TRBJ1-1; 7 bases match TRBD1. The CDR3 totals 14 residues. The V gene end was trimmed by 1 base and the J gene end by 3 bases; junction bases not matched to a gene: 2. Germline V lookup: CDR1 MGHDK, CDR2 SYGVNS. Written as DNA, the CDR3 is TGTGCCAGCAGTGAATCAGGGGGTCACACTGAAGCTTTCTTT. Its translation: CASSESGGHTEAFF.

This clonotype was seen a handful of times. DNA of the CDR3: TGTGCCTGGAGGGCGGGGGCTAGAACGCCCCAGCATTTT. As protein: CAWRAGARTPQHF. The chain joins TRBV30 to TRBJ1-5; D is perhaps TRBD1 (6 bases). Per the germline V gene, CDR1 is GTSNPN and CDR2 is SVGIG (reference sequence). The CDR3 runs to 13 residues. Deletions cut 3 bases from V and 9 bases from J, with 15 bases between.

The rearrangement links TRBV3-1 to TRBJ2-5; a possible D gene is TRBD2 (6 bases). Germline V CDR1 and CDR2: LGHDT, YNNKEL (reference sequence). CDR3 length equals 15 residues. Trimming took 3 bases from V and 3 from J, leaving 14 bases between them. CDR3 region: CASSHSGQGEETQYF. In nucleotides, the CDR3 is TGTGCCAGCAGCCACAGCGGGCAGGGAGAAGAGACCCAGTACTTC.

The chain joins TRBV27 to TRBJ2-3; 11 positions match TRBD2. Germline assignment: CDR1 MNHEY and CDR2 SMNVEV (reference sequence). The CDR3 contains 18 residues. The junction had 12 bases not matched to a gene; V was cut back by 5 bases and J by 2 bases. The CDR3 DNA follows: TGTGCCAGCAGTCCGACCCGCCGACTAGCGGGACTCACAGATACGCAGTATTTT. This sequence encodes CASSPTRRLAGLTDTQYF.

In the case of this clonotype: One junction end does not reproduce the germline sequence, and a read error may be involved. V is TRBV18 and J is TRBJ1-1; D call uncertain. The CDR3 totals 15 residues. Germline V gene lookup returns CDR1 KGHSH and CDR2 LQKENI. As DNA, the CDR3 is TGTGCCAGCTCATCACCGACCGAATGGAGCACTGAAGCTTTCTTT. Protein sequence: CASSSPTEWSTEAFF.

This clonotype was seen only a few times. V gene TRBV20-1 combines with J gene TRBJ2-5; TRBD2 is a possible D gene (5 bases). Trimming took 4 bases from V and 5 from J, leaving 17 bases between them. Germline loops: CDR1 DFQATT, CDR2 SNEGSKA (reference sequence). The CDR3 covers 14 residues. The CDR3 is CSATSLGDGETQYF. DNA of the CDR3: TGCAGTGCTACCTCCTTGGGAGACGGGGAGACCCAGTACTTC.

This rearrangement joins TRBV29-1 to TRBJ2-3; the match to TRBD2 covers 9 bases. Trimming cost V 6 bases and J 1 base; bases outside gene matches: 8. This CDR3 is built from 15 residues. Germline CDR1 SQVTM, CDR2 ANQGSEA. In DNA form, the CDR3 reads TGCAGCGTCCTTGGACTAGCGCGCGGCACAGATACGCAGTATTTT. This codes for CSVLGLARGTDTQYF.

The chain employs TRBV2 and TRBJ2-3; TRBD1 matches at 8 bases. Per the germline V gene, CDR1 is SNHLY and CDR2 is FYNNEI. Unmatched junction bases numbered 10, after V lost 7 bases and J lost 4 bases. This CDR3 comprises 15 residues. CDR3 coding DNA: TGTGCCAGCATGGACAGGGAGTCAGGGTCAGATACGCAGTATTTT. Translated, it gives CASMDRESGSDTQYF.

This chain joins TRBV20-1 and TRBJ2-7; D remains ambiguous. CDR3 length equals 11 residues. Germline-derived CDR1 and CDR2 are DFQATT and SNEGSKA (reference sequence). The V end was cut by 6 bases, the J end by 3 bases, with 9 bases between. CDR3 loop: CSAPQYYEQYF. The CDR3 bases are TGCAGTGCACCACAGTACTACGAGCAGTACTTC.

This clonotype was recorded a few times. The rearrangement uses TRBV20-1 and TRBJ1-2, with unresolved D. Deletions cut 6 bases from V and 4 bases from J, with 9 bases between. The CDR3 loop spans 11 amino acids. Germline V gene sequence: CDR1 DFQATT, CDR2 SNEGSKA (reference sequence). This chain's CDR3 is CSATEFYGYTF. The CDR3 DNA sequence: TGCAGTGCCACGGAGTTCTATGGCTACACCTTC.

The V gene is TRBV20-1, the J gene TRBJ2-1; 16 nucleotides align to TRBD2. Germline V CDR1 and CDR2: DFQATT, SNEGSKA (reference sequence). The length of the CDR3 is 18 residues. The J segment lost 0 bases and the V segment lost 3 bases, leaving 5 bases of the junction unmatched. The CDR3 protein is CSARGGLAGGSSYNEQFF. DNA for the CDR3: TGCAGTGCTAGGGGGGGACTAGCGGGAGGGAGCTCCTACAATGAGCAGTTCTTC.

This clonotype was recorded many times. This chain joins TRBV5-1 and TRBJ2-7, with 8 bases that match TRBD2. The CDR3 totals 18 residues. Trimming cost V 1 base and J 0 bases; bases outside gene matches: 12. Germline-derived CDR1 and CDR2 are SGHRS and YFSETQ. CDR3 region: CASSLWDLAGPNSYEQYF. The CDR3 DNA sequence: TGCGCCAGCAGCTTGTGGGACCTAGCGGGCCCGAACTCCTACGAGCAGTACTTC.

This clonotype was counted ten times or more. The chain links TRBV20-1 to TRBJ2-1, with TRBD1 as a possible D gene (6 bases). The CDR3 length is 13 residues. Trimming cost V 2 bases and J 10 bases, with 15 bases left between them. The germline CDR1 and CDR2 sequences are DFQATT and SNEGSKA (reference sequence). The CDR3 is CSARSTGRWEQFF. DNA for the CDR3: TGCAGTGCTAGAAGTACAGGGCGGTGGGAGCAGTTCTTC.

The table lists this clonotype with a few counts. This chain joins TRBV12-3 or TRBV12-4 and TRBJ1-2; 7 bases are a match to TRBD1. This CDR3 comprises 15 residues. The junction had 10 bases not matched to a gene; V was cut back by 6 bases and J by 3 bases. The CDR3 DNA is TGTGCCAGCAGCCGACAAAGACAGGGCTACTATGGCTACACCTTC. This encodes CASSRQRQGYYGYTF.

The chain recombines TRBV5-1 with TRBJ2-5; D is perhaps TRBD2 (6 bases). Trimming left V 4 bases short and J 2 bases short, with 12 bases between. Germline loops: CDR1 SGHRS, CDR2 YFSETQ. The CDR3 consists of 14 residues. In nucleotides, the CDR3 is TGCGCCAGCAGCCTCGGACTAAGACAAGAGACCCAGTACTTC. Translation gives CASSLGLRQETQYF.

This clonotype was detected only a few times. CDR3 nucleotide sequence: TGCGCCAGCAGCCCTAGAATTGGCGAGCAGTACTTC. This encodes CASSPRIGEQYF. V is TRBV5-1 and J is TRBJ2-7; unclear D gene. CDR1 is SGHRS, CDR2 YFSETQ, per germline. This CDR3 has 12 amino acids. With 4 bases removed from V and 6 bases from J, the gap between germline ends came to 11 bases.